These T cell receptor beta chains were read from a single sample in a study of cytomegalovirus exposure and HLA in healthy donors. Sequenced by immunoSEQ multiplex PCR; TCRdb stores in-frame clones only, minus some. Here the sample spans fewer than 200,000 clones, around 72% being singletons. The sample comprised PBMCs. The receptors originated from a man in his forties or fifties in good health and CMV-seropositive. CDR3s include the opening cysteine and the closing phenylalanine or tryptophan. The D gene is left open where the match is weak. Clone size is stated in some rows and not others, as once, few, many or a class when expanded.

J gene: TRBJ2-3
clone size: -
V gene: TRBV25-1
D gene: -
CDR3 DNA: TGTGCCAGCAGTGAATCAGTAGGGGGGGCAGATACGCAGTATTTT
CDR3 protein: CASSESVGGADTQYF

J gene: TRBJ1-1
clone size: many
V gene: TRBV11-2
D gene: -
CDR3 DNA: TGTGCCAGCAGCCCTCTGCCCAGGAAGGGGACTGAAGCTTTCTTT
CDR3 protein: CASSPLPRKGTEAFF

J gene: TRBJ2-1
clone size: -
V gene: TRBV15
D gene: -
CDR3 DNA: TGTGCCACCAGCAGAGCACCACGAGATGAGCAGTTCTTC
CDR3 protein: CATSRAPRDEQFF

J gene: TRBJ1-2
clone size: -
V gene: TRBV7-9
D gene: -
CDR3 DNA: TGTGCCAGCAGCTTCCCGGGGGATCCTAACTATGGCTACACCTTC
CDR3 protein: CASSFPGDPNYGYTF

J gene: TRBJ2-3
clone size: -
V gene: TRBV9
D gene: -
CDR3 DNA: TGTGCCAGCAGCGTAGCGGGGAGCACAGATACGCAGTATTTT
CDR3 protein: CASSVAGSTDTQYF

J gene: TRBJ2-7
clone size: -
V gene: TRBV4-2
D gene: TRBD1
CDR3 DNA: TGTGCCAGCAGCCCGGAGGGGACAGGGAGCCACGAGCAGTACTTC
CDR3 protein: CASSPEGTGSHEQYF

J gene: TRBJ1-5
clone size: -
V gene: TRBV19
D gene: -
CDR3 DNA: TGTGCCAGTAGTCCAGGGGCGGGCTACAATCAGCCCCAGCATTTT
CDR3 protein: CASSPGAGYNQPQHF

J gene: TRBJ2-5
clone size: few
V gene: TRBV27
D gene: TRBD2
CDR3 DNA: TGTGCCAGCAGTTTAGGCGGGGGGGCGGAGACCCAGTACTTC
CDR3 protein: CASSLGGGAETQYF

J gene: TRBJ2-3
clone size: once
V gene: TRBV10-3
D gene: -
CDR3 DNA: TGTGCCATCAGTGAGTCCGAACGGGGGATAACGCAGTATTTT
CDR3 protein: CAISESERGITQYF

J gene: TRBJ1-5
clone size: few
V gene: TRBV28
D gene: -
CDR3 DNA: TGTGCCAGCAGTTTATTTACCCTCCGGAGCAATCAGCCCCAGCATTTT
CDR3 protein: CASSLFTLRSNQPQHF

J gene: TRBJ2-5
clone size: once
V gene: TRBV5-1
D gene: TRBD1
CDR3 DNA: TGCGCCAGCAGCTCACTGGCGACAGGGGGGGAGGAGACCCAGTACTTC
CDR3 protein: CASSSLATGGEETQYF